This T cell receptor beta chain is from a study of blood T cell repertoires in COVID-19. Study-level background: T cells, B-cell-depleted T cells, or PBMCs provided the cDNA or gDNA that served as material.

TCRdb keeps only in-frame clones here, not all; method: immunoSEQ multiplex PCR. The sample lists some 400,000 clones, roughly 90% occurring once. Unmatched junction bases numbered 2, after V lost 10 bases and J lost 2 bases. The germline CDR1 and CDR2 sequences are LNHDA and SQIVND (reference sequence). CDR3 length: 12 amino acids. The rearrangement uses TRBV19 and TRBJ2-5; 9 bases are shared with TRBD2. The receptor was derived from a man aged 18 to 30 with active or convalescent COVID-19. Material: peripheral blood. The CDR3 is CATTSGQETQYF. The CDR3 DNA is TGTGCCACCACTAGCGGGCAAGAGACCCAGTACTTC.